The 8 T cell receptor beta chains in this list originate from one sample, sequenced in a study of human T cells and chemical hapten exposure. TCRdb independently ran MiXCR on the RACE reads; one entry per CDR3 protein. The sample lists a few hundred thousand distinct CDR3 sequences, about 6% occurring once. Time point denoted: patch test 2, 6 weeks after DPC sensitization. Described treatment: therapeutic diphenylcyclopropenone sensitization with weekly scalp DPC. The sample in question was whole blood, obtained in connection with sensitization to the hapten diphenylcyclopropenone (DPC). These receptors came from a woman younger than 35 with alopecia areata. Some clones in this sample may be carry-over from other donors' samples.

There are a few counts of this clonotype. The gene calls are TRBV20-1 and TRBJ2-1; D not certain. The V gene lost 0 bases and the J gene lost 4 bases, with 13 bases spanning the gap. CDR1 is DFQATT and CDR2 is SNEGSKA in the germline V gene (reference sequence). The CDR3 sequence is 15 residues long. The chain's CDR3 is CSAREYSQVYNEQFF. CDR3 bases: TGCAGTGCTAGAGAGTATTCCCAAGTATACAATGAGCAGTTCTTC.

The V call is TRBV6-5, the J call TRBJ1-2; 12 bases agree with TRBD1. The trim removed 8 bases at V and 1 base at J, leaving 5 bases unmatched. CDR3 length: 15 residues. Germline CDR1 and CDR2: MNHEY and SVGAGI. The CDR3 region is CASGTGGRLNYGYTF. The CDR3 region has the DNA TGTGCCAGCGGGACAGGGGGCCGTCTTAACTATGGCTACACCTTC.

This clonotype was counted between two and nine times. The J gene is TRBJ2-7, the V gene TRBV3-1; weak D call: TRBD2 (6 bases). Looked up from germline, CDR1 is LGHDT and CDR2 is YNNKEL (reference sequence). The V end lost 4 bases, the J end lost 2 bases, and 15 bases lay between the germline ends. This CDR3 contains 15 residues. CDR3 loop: CASSPRGRGAYEQYF. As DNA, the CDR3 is TGTGCCAGCAGCCCGCGGGGACGGGGCGCCTACGAGCAGTACTTC.

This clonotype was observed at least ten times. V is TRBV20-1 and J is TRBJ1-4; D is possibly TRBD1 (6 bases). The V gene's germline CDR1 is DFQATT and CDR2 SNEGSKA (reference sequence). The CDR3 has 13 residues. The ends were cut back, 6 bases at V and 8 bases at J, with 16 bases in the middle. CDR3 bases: TGCAGTGCAAAGCGGACAGACCTCGAAAAACTGTTTTTT. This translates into CSAKRTDLEKLFF.

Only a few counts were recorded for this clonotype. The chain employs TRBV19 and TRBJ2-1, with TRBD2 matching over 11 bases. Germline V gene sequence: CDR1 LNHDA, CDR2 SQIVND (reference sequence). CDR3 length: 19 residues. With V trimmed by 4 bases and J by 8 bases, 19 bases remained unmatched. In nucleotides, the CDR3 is TGTGCCAGTAGTACCCCGGCCGAACTAGCGGGGGTCTGGGGCGATGAGCAGTTCTTC. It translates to CASSTPAELAGVWGDEQFF.

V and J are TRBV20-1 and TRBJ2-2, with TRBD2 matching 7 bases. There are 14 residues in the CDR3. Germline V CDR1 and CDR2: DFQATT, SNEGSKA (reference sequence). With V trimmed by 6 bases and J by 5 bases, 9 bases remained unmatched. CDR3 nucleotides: TGCAGTGCAAGGACTAGTGGTAGGACCGGGGAGCTGTTTTTT. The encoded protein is CSARTSGRTGELFF.

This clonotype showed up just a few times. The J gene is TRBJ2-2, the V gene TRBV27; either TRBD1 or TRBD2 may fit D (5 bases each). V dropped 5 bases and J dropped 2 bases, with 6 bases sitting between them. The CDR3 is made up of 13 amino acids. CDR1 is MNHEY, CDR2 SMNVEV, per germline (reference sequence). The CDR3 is CASSRDNTGELFF. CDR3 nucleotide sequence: TGTGCCAGCAGTAGGGACAACACCGGGGAGCTGTTTTTT.

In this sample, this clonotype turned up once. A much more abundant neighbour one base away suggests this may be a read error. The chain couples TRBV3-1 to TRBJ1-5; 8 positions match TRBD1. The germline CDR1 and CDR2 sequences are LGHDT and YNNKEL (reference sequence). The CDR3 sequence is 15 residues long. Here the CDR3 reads CPSSQRTGLDQPQHF. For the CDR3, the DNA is TGTCCCAGCAGCCAACGGACAGGGTTGGATCAGCCCCAGCATTTT.